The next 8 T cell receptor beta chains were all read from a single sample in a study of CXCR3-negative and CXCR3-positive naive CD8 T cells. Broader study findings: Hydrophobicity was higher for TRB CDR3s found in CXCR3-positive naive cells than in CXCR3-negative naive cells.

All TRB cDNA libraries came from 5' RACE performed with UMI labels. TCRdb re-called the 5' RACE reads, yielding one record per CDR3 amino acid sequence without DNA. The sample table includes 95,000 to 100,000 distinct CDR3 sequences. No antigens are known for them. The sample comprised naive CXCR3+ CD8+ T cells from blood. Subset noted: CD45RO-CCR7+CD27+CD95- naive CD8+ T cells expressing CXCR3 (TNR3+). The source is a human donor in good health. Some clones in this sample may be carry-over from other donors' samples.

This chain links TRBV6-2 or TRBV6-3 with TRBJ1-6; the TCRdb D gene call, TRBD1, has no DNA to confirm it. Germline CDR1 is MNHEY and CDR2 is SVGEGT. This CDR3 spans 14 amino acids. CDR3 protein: CASSSGTDNSPLHF.

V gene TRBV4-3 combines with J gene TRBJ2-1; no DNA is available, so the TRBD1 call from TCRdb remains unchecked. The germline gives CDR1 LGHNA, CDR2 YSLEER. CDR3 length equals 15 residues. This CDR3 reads CASSQDTGGADEQFF.

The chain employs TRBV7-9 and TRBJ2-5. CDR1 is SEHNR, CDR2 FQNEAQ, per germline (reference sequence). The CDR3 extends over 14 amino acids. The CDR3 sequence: CASRVAGEMETQYF.

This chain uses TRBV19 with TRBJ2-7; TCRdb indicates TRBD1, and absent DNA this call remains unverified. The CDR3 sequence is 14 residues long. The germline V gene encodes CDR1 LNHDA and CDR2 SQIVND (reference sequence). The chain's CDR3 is CASTTGGNGNEQYF.

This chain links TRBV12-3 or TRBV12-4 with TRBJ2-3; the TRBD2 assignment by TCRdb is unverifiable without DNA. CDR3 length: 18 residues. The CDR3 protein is CASSNHPGLAGGTDTQYF.

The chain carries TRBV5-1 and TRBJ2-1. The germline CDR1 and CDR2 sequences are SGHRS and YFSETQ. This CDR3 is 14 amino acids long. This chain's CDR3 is CASSLEGPYNEQFF.

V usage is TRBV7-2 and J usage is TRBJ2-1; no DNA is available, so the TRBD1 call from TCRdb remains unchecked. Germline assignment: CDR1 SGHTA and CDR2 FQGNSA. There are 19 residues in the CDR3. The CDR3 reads CASSLSISGGPSSYNEQFF.

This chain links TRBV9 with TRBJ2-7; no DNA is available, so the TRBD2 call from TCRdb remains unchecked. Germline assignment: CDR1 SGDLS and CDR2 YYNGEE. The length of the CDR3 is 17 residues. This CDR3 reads CASSVQGTTLVSHEQYF.